The source of this T cell receptor (beta chain) is a study of T cell responses to AZD1222 COVID-19 vaccine. Study-level background: Whether given at about 4 or about 12 weeks, second doses were pooled.

Profiling relied on immunoSEQ multiplex PCR, and the TCRdb table lists in-frame clones only, not all of them. The table includes some 130,000 clones, 90% to 95% detected once. The CDR3 extends over 15 amino acids. After removal of 6 bases from V and 6 bases from J, the junction contained 10 bases not matched to a gene. The germline V gene encodes CDR1 LGHNT and CDR2 FRNRAP. The chain is built from TRBV12-5 and TRBJ2-1; 8 bases match TRBD2. The sample consisted of peripheral blood, taken on day 0 of AZD1222 vaccination. The TCR sequence derives from an adult in good health. The CDR3 DNA reads as TGTGCTAGTGGCCACCGGGAGGGGGTAATCAATGAGCAGTTCTTC. Amino acid sequence: CASGHREGVINEQFF.